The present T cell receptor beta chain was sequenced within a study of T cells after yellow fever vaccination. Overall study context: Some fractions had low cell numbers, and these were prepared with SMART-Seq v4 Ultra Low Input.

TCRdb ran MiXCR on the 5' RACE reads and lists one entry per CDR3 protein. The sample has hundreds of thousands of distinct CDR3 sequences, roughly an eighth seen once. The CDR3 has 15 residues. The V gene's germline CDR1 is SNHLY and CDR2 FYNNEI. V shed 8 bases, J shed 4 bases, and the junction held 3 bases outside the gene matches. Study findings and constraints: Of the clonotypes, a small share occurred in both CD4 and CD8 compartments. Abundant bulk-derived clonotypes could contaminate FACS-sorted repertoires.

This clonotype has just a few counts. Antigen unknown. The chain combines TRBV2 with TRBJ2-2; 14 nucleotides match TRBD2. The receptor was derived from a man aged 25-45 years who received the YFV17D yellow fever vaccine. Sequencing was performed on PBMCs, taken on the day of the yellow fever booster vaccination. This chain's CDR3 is CASFGTSGSTGELFF. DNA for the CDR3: TGTGCCAGCTTTGGGACTAGCGGGAGCACCGGGGAGCTGTTTTTT.